What follows are 3 T cell receptor beta chains derived from one specimen sequenced in a study of early T cells in non-severe SARS-CoV-2 infection. TCRdb processed the 5' RACE reads anew with MiXCR; each CDR3 protein has one entry. The repertoire consists of fewer than 35,000 distinct CDR3 sequences, with less than 5.5% occurring once and the leading ten covering 13% to 15%. The sequencing input was whole blood. These receptors originate from an adult who was a healthcare worker with PCR-confirmed SARS-CoV-2 infection or an uninfected control (not recorded which).

This clonotype was seen many times. This chain joins TRBV6-2 or TRBV6-3 and TRBJ1-3, with 8 bases aligning to TRBD1. There are 15 residues in the CDR3. Losses at the gene ends were 7 bases for V and 3 bases for J; bases not matched to a gene: 8. Germline V CDR1 and CDR2: MNHEY, SVGEGT. DNA of the CDR3: TGTGCCAGCATCCTTCAGGGGGCCGTTGGAAACACCATATATTTT. This gives the protein CASILQGAVGNTIYF.

This clonotype was detected only a few times. The rearrangement joins TRBV7-6 to TRBJ1-6; no definite D call. The germline gives CDR1 SGHVS, CDR2 FNYEAQ. The germline V and J ends were trimmed by 4 bases and 0 bases, with 10 bases remaining between them. CDR3 length equals 16 residues. The CDR3 sequence: CASSSQQSSYNSPLHF. For the CDR3, the DNA is TGTGCCAGCAGCTCTCAACAGAGCTCCTATAATTCACCCCTCCACTTT.

This clonotype was recorded many times. This chain uses TRBV10-3 with TRBJ2-1, with D possibly TRBD2 on 5 matching bases. CDR3 length equals 16 residues. Deletions cut 7 bases from V and 4 bases from J, with 20 bases between. Germline V gene data show CDR1 as ENHRY and CDR2 as SYGVKD. CDR3 residues: CAITVGEGPSYNEQFF. The CDR3 region has the DNA TGTGCCATCACTGTCGGGGAAGGTCCTTCTTACAATGAGCAGTTCTTC.